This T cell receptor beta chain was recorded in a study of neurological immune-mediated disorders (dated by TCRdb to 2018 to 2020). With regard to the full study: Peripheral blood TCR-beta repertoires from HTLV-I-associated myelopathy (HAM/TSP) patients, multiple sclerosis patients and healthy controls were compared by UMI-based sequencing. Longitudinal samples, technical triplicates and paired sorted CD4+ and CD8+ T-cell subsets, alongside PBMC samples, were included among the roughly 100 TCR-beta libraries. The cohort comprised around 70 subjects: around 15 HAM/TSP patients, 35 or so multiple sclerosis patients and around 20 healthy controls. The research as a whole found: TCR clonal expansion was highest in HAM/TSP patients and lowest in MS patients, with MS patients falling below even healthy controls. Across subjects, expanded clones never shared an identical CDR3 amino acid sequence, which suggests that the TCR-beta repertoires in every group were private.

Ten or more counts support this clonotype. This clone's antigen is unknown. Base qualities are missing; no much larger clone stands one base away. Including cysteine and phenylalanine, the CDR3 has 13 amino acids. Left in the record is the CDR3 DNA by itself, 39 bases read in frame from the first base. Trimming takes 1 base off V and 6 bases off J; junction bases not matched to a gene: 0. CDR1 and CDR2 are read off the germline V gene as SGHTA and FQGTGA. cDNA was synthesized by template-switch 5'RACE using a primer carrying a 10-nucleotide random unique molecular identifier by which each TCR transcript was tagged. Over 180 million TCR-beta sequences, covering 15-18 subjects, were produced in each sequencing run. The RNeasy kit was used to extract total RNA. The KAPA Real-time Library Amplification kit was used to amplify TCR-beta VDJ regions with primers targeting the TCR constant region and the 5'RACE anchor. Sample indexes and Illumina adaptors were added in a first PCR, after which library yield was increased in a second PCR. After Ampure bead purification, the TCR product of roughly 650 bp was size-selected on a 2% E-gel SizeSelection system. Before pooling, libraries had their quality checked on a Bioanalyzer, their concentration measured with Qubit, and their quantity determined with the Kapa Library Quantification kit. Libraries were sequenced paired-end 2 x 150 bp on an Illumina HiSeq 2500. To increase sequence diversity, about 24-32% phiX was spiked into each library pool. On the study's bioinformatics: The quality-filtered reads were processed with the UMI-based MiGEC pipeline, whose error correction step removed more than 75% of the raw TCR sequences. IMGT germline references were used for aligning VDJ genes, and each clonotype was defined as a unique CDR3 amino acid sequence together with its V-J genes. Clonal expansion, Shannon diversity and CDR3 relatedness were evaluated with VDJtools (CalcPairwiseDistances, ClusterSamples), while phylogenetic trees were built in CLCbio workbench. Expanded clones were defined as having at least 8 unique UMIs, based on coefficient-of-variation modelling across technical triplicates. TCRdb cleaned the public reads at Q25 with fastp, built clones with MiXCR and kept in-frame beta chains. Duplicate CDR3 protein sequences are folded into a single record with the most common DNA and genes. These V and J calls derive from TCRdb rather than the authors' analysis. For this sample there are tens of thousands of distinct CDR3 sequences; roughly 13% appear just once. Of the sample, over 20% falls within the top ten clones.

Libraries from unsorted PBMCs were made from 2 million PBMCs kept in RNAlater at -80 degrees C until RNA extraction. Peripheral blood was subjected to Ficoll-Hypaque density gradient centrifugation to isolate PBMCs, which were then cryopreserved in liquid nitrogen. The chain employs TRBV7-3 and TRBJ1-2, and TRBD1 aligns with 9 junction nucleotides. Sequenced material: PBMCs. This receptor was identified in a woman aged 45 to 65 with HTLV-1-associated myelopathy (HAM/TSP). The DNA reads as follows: TGTGCCAGCAGCTTAAGACAGGGGGATGGCTACACCTTC. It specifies CASSLRQGDGYTF.